One sample yielded the 4 T cell receptor beta chains listed below, sequenced in a study of shared clonotypes between healthy human individuals. Repertoires were generated with immunoSEQ multiplex PCR, while TCRdb's copy carries only in-frame clones and drops some. This table holds millions of clones, over 85% found once. The naive CD8 population came from CD45RO-negative cells selected for CCR7, without terminally differentiated effector memory CD45RA+ cells. The material sequenced was naive CD8+ T cells sorted from blood. The receptors were gathered from a man aged 18-30 years in good health.

CDR3 DNA sequence: TGTGCCAGCAGCGTAGTGAGCGAGTCCTACGAGCAGTACTTC. As protein: CASSVVSESYEQYF. The chain uses TRBV9 and TRBJ2-7; D remains unclear. The CDR3 runs 14 residues. V was cut by 0 bases and J by 1 base, with 8 bases left in between. The germline V gene encodes CDR1 SGDLS and CDR2 YYNGEE.

The chain recombines TRBV7-6 with TRBJ2-7, with D possibly being TRBD1 (5 bases). This CDR3 contains 13 residues. Trimming took 4 bases from V and 2 from J, leaving 9 bases between them. Germline lookup yields CDR1 SGHVS and CDR2 FNYEAQ. CDR3 residues: CASSWGNTYEQYF. DNA for the CDR3: TGTGCCAGCAGCTGGGGCAACACCTACGAGCAGTACTTC.

The gene calls are TRBV27 and TRBJ1-1, with 12 bases matching TRBD1. CDR3 length equals 17 residues. CDR1 MNHEY and CDR2 SMNVEV come from the germline V gene (reference sequence). V was clipped by 4 bases and J by 6 bases; unmatched bases: 12. CDR3 sequence reads: CASSSSRWDRGLPEAFF. CDR3 bases: TGTGCCAGCAGTTCCTCCCGTTGGGACAGGGGGCTACCTGAAGCTTTCTTT.

The chain has TRBV19 and TRBJ2-7; no firm D call. The V end was cut by 7 bases, the J end by 1 base, with 8 bases between. Germline CDR1 is LNHDA and CDR2 is SQIVND (reference sequence). This CDR3 has 12 residues. The DNA of the CDR3 is TGTGCCAGTAAGGGATCTTCCTACGAGCAGTACTTC. This translates into CASKGSSYEQYF.